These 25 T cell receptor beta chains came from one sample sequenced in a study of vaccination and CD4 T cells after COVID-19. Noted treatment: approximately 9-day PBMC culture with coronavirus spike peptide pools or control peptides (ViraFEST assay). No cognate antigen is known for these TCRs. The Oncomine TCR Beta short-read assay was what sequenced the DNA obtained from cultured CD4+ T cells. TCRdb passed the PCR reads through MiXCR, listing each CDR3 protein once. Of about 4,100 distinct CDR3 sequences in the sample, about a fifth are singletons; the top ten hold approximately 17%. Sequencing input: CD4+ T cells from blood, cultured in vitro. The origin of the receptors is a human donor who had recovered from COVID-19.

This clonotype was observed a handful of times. The CDR3 DNA reads TGTGCCAGCAGCCAGACAGGGGTTGAAGCTTTCTTT. Translating gives CASSQTGVEAFF. The V and J genes are TRBV7-9 and TRBJ1-1, with 8 positions matching TRBD1. CDR3 length: 12 amino acids. V was clipped by 5 bases and J by 7 bases; unmatched bases: 3. Looked up from germline, CDR1 is SEHNR and CDR2 is FQNEAQ (reference sequence).

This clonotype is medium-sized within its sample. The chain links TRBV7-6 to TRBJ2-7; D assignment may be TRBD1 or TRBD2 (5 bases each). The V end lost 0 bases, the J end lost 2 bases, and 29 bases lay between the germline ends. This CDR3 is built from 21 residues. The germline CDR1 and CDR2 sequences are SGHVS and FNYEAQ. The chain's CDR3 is CASSLAGFVVEGPGSTYEQYF. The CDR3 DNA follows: TGTGCCAGCAGCTTAGCGGGCTTCGTGGTAGAGGGGCCAGGTTCGACCTACGAGCAGTACTTC.

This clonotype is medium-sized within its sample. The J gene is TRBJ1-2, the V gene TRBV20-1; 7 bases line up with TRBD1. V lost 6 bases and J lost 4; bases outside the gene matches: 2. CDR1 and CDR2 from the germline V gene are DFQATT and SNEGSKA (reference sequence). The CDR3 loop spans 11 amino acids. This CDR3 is CSAGTAYGYTF. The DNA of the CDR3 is TGCAGTGCCGGGACAGCCTATGGCTACACCTTC.

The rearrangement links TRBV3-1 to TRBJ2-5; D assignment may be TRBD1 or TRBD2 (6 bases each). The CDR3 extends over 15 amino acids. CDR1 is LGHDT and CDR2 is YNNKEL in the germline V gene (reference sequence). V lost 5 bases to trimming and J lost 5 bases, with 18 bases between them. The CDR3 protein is CASSRLRGRWETQYF. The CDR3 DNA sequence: TGTGCCAGCAGCAGGCTCCGGGGGCGATGGGAGACCCAGTACTTC.

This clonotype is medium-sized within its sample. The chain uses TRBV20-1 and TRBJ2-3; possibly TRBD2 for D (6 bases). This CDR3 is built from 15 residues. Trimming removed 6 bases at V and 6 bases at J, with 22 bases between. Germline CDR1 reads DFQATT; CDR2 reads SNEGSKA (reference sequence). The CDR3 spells CSAPSPWRAGDTQYF. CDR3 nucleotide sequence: TGCAGTGCCCCGAGCCCCTGGAGGGCGGGGGATACGCAGTATTTT.

Written as DNA, the CDR3 is TGCAGTGCTCCCGACCTGAACACTGAAGCTTTCTTT. Encoded protein: CSAPDLNTEAFF. The chain joins TRBV20-1 to TRBJ1-1; no clear D gene. The V end lost 5 bases, the J end lost 0 bases, and 7 bases lay between the germline ends. The CDR3 sequence is 12 residues long. The germline V gene encodes CDR1 DFQATT and CDR2 SNEGSKA (reference sequence).

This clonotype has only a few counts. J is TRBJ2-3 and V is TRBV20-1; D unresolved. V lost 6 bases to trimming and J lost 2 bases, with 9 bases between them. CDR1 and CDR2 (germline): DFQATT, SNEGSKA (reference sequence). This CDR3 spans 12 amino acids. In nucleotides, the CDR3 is TGCAGTGCGCTAGAGAACACAGATACGCAGTATTTT. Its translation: CSALENTDTQYF.

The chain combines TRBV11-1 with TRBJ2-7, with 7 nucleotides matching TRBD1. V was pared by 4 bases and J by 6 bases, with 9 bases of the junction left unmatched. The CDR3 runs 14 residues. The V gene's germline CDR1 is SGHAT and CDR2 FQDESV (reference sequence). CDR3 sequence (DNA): TGTGCCAGCAGCTGGGGACAGACGATGGGCGAGCAGTACTTC. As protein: CASSWGQTMGEQYF. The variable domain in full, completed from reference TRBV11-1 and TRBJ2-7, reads EAEVAQSPRYKITEKSQAVAFWCDPISGHATLYWYRQILGQGPELLVQFQDESVVDDSQLPKDRFSAERLKGVDSTLKIQPAELGDSAMYLCASSWGQTMGEQYFGPGTRLTVT.

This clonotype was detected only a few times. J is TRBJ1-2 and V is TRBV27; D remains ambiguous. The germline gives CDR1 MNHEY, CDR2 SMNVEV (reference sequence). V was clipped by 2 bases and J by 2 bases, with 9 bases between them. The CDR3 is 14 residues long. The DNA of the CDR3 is TGTGCCAGCAGTTTAAAAGGCGGAAACTATGGCTACACCTTC. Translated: CASSLKGGNYGYTF.

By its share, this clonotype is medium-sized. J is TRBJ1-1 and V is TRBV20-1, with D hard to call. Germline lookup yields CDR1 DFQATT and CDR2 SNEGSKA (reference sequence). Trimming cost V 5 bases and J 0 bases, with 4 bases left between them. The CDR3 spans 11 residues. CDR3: CSAQVNTEAFF. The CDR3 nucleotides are TGCAGTGCTCAAGTGAACACTGAAGCTTTCTTT.

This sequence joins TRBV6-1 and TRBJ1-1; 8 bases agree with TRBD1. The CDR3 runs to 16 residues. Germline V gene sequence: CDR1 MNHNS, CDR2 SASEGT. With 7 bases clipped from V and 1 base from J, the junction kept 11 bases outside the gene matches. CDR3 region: CASTTTGGIRNTEAFF. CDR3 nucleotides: TGTGCCAGCACCACTACAGGGGGTATAAGGAACACTGAAGCTTTCTTT.

As DNA, the CDR3 is TGTGCCAGCAGCCTTCGGCCCCCGGCTTTCTTT. It codes for CASSLRPPAFF. This rearrangement joins TRBV12-3 or TRBV12-4 to TRBJ1-1; D not certain. CDR3 length equals 11 residues. V dropped 6 bases and J dropped 11 bases, with 13 bases sitting between them.

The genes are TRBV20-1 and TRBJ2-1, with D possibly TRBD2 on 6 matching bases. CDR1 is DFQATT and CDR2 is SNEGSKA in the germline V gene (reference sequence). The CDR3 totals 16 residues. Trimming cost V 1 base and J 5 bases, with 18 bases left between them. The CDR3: CSARVTSYGGDNEQFF. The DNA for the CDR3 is TGCAGTGCTAGAGTCACAAGCTACGGGGGAGACAATGAGCAGTTCTTC.

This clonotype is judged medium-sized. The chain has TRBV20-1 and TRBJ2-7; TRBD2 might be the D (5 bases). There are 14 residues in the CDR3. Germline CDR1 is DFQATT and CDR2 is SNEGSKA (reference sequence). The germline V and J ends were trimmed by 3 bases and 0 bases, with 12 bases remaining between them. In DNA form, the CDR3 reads TGCAGTGCTAGCTCCCCCCGGGACTCCTACGAGCAGTACTTC. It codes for CSASSPRDSYEQYF.

The CDR3 protein is CASSLVERDAQYF. In DNA, the CDR3 is TGTGCCAGCAGCTTAGTGGAAAGGGATGCGCAGTATTTT. This chain links TRBV7-9 with TRBJ2-3; no definite D call. This CDR3 comprises 13 residues. V was pared by 1 base and J by 10 bases, with 12 bases between. Per germline, CDR1 SEHNR and CDR2 FQNEAQ (reference sequence).

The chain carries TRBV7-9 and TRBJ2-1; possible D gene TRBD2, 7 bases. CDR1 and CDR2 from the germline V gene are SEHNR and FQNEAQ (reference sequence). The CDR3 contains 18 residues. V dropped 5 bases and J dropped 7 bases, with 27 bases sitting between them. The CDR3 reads CASSPRNSGGGGRNEQFF. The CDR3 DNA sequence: TGTGCCAGCAGCCCCCGCAATTCGGGGGGCGGGGGACGTAATGAGCAGTTCTTC.

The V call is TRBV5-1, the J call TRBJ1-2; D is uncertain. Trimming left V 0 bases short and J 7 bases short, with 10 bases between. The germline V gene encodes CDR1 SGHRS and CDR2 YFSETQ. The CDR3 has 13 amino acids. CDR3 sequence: CASSLDSSAGYTF. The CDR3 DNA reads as TGCGCCAGCAGCTTGGACAGTTCCGCTGGCTACACCTTC.

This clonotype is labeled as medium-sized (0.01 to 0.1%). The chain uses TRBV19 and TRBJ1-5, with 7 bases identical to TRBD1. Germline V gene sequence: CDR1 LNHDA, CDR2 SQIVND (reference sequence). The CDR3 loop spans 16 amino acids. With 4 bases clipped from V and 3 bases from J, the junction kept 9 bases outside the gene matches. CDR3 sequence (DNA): TGTGCCAGTAGTAGGAGGGGGCGAGGGGCCAATCAGCCCCAGCATTTT. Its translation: CASSRRGRGANQPQHF.

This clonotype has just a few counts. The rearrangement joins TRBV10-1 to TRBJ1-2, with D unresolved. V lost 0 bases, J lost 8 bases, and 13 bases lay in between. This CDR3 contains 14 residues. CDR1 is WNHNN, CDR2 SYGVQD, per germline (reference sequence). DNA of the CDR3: TGCGCCAGCAGTGAGTCCAACCGGTCCTGGGGCTACACCTTC. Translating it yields CASSESNRSWGYTF.

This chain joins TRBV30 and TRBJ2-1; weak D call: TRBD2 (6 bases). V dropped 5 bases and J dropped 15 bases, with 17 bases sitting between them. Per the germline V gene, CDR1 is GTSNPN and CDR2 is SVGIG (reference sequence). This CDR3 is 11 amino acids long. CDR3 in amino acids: CAWGGTGKVFF. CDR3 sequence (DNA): TGTGCCTGGGGCGGGACGGGGAAGGTGTTCTTC.

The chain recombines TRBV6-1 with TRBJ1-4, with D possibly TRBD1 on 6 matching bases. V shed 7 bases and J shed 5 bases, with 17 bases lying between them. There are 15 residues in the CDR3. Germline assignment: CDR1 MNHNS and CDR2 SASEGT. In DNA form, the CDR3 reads TGTGCCAGCACCCAGAGACAGGATCCAAATGAAAAACTGTTTTTT. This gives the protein CASTQRQDPNEKLFF.

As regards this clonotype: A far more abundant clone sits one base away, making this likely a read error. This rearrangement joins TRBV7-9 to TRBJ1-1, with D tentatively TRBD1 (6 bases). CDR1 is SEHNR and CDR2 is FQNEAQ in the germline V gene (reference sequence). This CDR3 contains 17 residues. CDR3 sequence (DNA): TGTGCCAGCAGCTTGGGGGGGGCAGGGTTCGGTCACACTGAAGCTCTCTTT. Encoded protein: CASSLGGAGFGHTEALF.

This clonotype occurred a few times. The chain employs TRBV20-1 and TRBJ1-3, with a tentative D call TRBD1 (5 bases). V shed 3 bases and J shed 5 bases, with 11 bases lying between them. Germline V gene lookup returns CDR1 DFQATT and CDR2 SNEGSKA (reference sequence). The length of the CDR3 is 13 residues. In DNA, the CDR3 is TGCAGTGCTAGTGGGGGAGAGAGAAACACCATATATTTT. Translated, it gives CSASGGERNTIYF.

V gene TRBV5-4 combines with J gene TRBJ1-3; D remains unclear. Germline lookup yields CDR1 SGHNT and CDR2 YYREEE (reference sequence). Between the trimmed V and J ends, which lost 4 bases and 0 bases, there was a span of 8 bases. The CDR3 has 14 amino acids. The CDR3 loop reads CASSPEGSGNTIYF. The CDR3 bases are TGTGCCAGCAGCCCCGAGGGCTCTGGAAACACCATATATTTT.

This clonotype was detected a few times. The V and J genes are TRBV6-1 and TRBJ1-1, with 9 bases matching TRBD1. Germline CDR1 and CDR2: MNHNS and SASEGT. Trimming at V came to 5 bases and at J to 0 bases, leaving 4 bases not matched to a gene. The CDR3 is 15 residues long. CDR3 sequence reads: CASSPGTGMNTEAFF. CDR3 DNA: TGTGCCAGCAGTCCCGGGACAGGGATGAACACTGAAGCTTTCTTT.